Listed below are T cell receptor beta chains from one sample, sequenced in a study of blood T cell repertoires in COVID-19. Clones were sequenced by immunoSEQ multiplex PCR, and TCRdb holds only the in-frame ones, with some missing. Among hundreds of thousands of clones, about 88% were seen once, and the ten largest hold approximately 4%. Sequenced input: PBMCs or T cells enriched from blood (not recorded which). These receptors came from a young man with acute COVID-19. The CDR3 runs from the conserved cysteine through the conserved F or W. Each record gives: clone size, D gene, J gene, V gene, CDR3 protein, CDR3 DNA. The D gene is left open where the match is weak. Only some rows state a clone size, as once, few, many or a class for expanded clones.

clone size: .
D gene: TRBD1
J gene: TRBJ1-4
V gene: TRBV18
CDR3 protein: CASSPTPRGQEEKLFF
CDR3 DNA: TGTGCCAGCTCACCAACCCCAAGGGGGCAGGAGGAAAAACTGTTTTTT

clone size: .
D gene: .
J gene: TRBJ2-5
V gene: TRBV19
CDR3 protein: CASSIRGAIGQETQYF
CDR3 DNA: TGTGCCAGTAGTATCCGGGGGGCGATAGGTCAAGAGACCCAGTACTTC

clone size: once
D gene: TRBD1
J gene: TRBJ2-2
V gene: TRBV28
CDR3 protein: CASSPHFVTGYTGELFF
CDR3 DNA: TGTGCCAGCAGTCCCCATTTCGTGACAGGGTACACCGGGGAGCTGTTTTTT

clone size: .
D gene: .
J gene: TRBJ2-3
V gene: TRBV6-2/TRBV6-3
CDR3 protein: CASSLQADTQYF
CDR3 DNA: TGTGCCAGCAGTTTGCAGGCAGATACGCAGTATTTT

clone size: .
D gene: TRBD1
J gene: TRBJ2-2
V gene: TRBV5-4
CDR3 protein: CASSRGQGNTGELFF
CDR3 DNA: TGTGCCAGCAGCAGAGGACAGGGAAACACCGGGGAGCTGTTTTTT

clone size: .
D gene: TRBD2
J gene: TRBJ2-5
V gene: TRBV14
CDR3 protein: CASSQRTRGQETQYF
CDR3 DNA: TGTGCCAGCAGCCAGCGGACTAGAGGCCAAGAGACCCAGTACTTC

clone size: .
D gene: TRBD1
J gene: TRBJ1-2
V gene: TRBV7-2
CDR3 protein: CASSTRTGDSIGYTF
CDR3 DNA: TGTGCCAGCAGCACCCGGACAGGGGATTCTATTGGCTACACCTTC

clone size: .
D gene: .
J gene: TRBJ1-1
V gene: TRBV18
CDR3 protein: CASSPSMNTEAFF
CDR3 DNA: TGTGCCAGCTCACCTTCCATGAACACTGAAGCTTTCTTT

clone size: .
D gene: .
J gene: TRBJ1-1
V gene: TRBV19
CDR3 protein: CASRSVNTEAFF
CDR3 DNA: TGTGCCAGTAGGTCGGTTAACACTGAAGCTTTCTTT

clone size: .
D gene: .
J gene: TRBJ2-5
V gene: TRBV2
CDR3 protein: CASRRGTSETQYF
CDR3 DNA: TGTGCCAGCCGGAGGGGTACGTCAGAGACCCAGTACTTC

clone size: .
D gene: .
J gene: TRBJ1-5
V gene: TRBV25-1
CDR3 protein: CASSEYRSNQPQHF
CDR3 DNA: TGTGCCAGCAGTGAATACAGGAGCAATCAGCCCCAGCATTTT

clone size: .
D gene: .
J gene: TRBJ1-1
V gene: TRBV27
CDR3 protein: CASSPAFRPWSTEAFF
CDR3 DNA: TGTGCCAGCAGCCCTGCTTTCCGTCCATGGAGCACTGAAGCTTTCTTT

clone size: .
D gene: TRBD1
J gene: TRBJ1-1
V gene: TRBV5-6
CDR3 protein: CASSLDRGQAFF
CDR3 DNA: TGTGCCAGCAGCCTGGACAGGGGGCAAGCTTTCTTT

clone size: .
D gene: .
J gene: TRBJ2-1
V gene: TRBV7-7
CDR3 protein: CASSNRLGEQFF
CDR3 DNA: TGTGCTAGCAGCAACCGACTAGGAGAGCAGTTCTTC

clone size: .
D gene: .
J gene: TRBJ1-2
V gene: TRBV12-3/TRBV12-4
CDR3 protein: CASKGIYGYTF
CDR3 DNA: TGTGCCAGCAAGGGGATTTATGGCTACACCTTC

clone size: .
D gene: .
J gene: TRBJ1-2
V gene: TRBV28
CDR3 protein: CASSNVRGYTF
CDR3 DNA: TGTGCCAGCAGCAACGTTCGGGGCTACACCTTC

clone size: .
D gene: .
J gene: TRBJ1-5
V gene: TRBV7-2
CDR3 protein: CASSFRTDYSNQPQHF
CDR3 DNA: TGTGCCAGCAGCTTTCGGACAGACTATAGCAATCAGCCCCAGCATTTT

clone size: .
D gene: .
J gene: TRBJ1-2
V gene: TRBV5-6
CDR3 protein: CASSLALNYGYTF
CDR3 DNA: TGTGCCAGCAGCTTGGCTCTTAACTATGGCTACACCTTC

clone size: .
D gene: TRBD2
J gene: TRBJ2-1
V gene: TRBV5-1
CDR3 protein: CASSLVAGGGNEQFF
CDR3 DNA: TGCGCCAGCAGCTTGGTAGCGGGGGGCGGCAATGAGCAGTTCTTC

clone size: once
D gene: .
J gene: TRBJ1-3
V gene: TRBV3-1/TRBV3-2
CDR3 protein: CASSQVSGFSGNTIYF
CDR3 DNA: TGTGCCAGCAGCCAAGTCAGCGGATTCTCTGGAAACACCATATATTTT

clone size: .
D gene: .
J gene: TRBJ2-2
V gene: TRBV2
CDR3 protein: CASSEWGGGPTGELFF
CDR3 DNA: TGTGCCAGCAGTGAATGGGGTGGAGGACCTACCGGGGAGCTGTTTTTT

clone size: .
D gene: .
J gene: TRBJ1-2
V gene: TRBV19
CDR3 protein: CASSIVSYGYTF
CDR3 DNA: TGTGCCAGTAGTATAGTCAGCTATGGCTACACCTTC

clone size: .
D gene: TRBD1
J gene: TRBJ1-5
V gene: TRBV5-5
CDR3 protein: CASSWDSYNQPQHF
CDR3 DNA: TGTGCCAGCAGCTGGGACAGCTACAATCAGCCCCAGCATTTT

clone size: .
D gene: TRBD1
J gene: TRBJ1-5
V gene: TRBV6-5
CDR3 protein: CASSTGTGSQPQHF
CDR3 DNA: TGTGCCAGCAGTACCGGGACAGGGTCGCAGCCCCAGCATTTT

clone size: .
D gene: .
J gene: TRBJ1-4
V gene: TRBV6-5
CDR3 protein: CASSYETATNEKLFF
CDR3 DNA: TGTGCCAGCAGTTACGAAACAGCAACTAATGAAAAACTGTTTTTT

clone size: .
D gene: .
J gene: TRBJ1-5
V gene: TRBV2
CDR3 protein: CASSEKLIPSNSAQHF
CDR3 DNA: TGTGCCAGCAGTGAAAAGTTGATCCCCTCCAATTCAGCCCAGCATTTT

clone size: .
D gene: .
J gene: TRBJ2-2
V gene: TRBV18
CDR3 protein: CASSHETGELFF
CDR3 DNA: TGTGCCAGCAGCCATGAGACCGGGGAGCTGTTTTTT

clone size: once
D gene: .
J gene: TRBJ2-5
V gene: TRBV7-3
CDR3 protein: CASSLSLGRGETQYF
CDR3 DNA: TGTGCCAGCAGCTTAAGCCTCGGCAGGGGAGAGACCCAGTACTTC

clone size: .
D gene: .
J gene: TRBJ1-4
V gene: TRBV6-5
CDR3 protein: CASRPGAPAEKLFF
CDR3 DNA: TGTGCCAGCAGGCCAGGGGCGCCTGCTGAAAAACTGTTTTTT

clone size: .
D gene: .
J gene: TRBJ1-5
V gene: TRBV29-1
CDR3 protein: CSVETGPGQPQHF
CDR3 DNA: TGCAGCGTGGAAACAGGGCCCGGCCAGCCCCAGCATTTT

clone size: .
D gene: TRBD1
J gene: TRBJ2-6
V gene: TRBV7-6
CDR3 protein: CASSTGAGANVLTF
CDR3 DNA: TGTGCCAGCAGCACAGGGGCCGGGGCCAACGTCCTGACTTTC

clone size: .
D gene: .
J gene: TRBJ1-5
V gene: TRBV19
CDR3 protein: CASKNSWQNNQPQHF
CDR3 DNA: TGTGCCAGTAAGAATTCCTGGCAGAACAATCAGCCCCAGCATTTT

clone size: .
D gene: .
J gene: TRBJ1-5
V gene: TRBV18
CDR3 protein: CASSPEELSNQPQHF
CDR3 DNA: TGTGCCAGCTCACCAGAGGAACTTAGCAATCAGCCCCAGCATTTT

clone size: .
D gene: TRBD1
J gene: TRBJ1-1
V gene: TRBV6-2/TRBV6-3
CDR3 protein: CASSSTQGARTEAFF
CDR3 DNA: TGTGCCAGCAGCTCCACCCAGGGGGCACGCACAGAAGCTTTCTTT

clone size: few
D gene: TRBD1
J gene: TRBJ1-2
V gene: TRBV5-6
CDR3 protein: CASSPEPQGDYGYTF
CDR3 DNA: TGTGCCAGCAGCCCCGAACCACAGGGGGACTATGGCTACACCTTC

clone size: .
D gene: TRBD1
J gene: TRBJ2-3
V gene: TRBV5-6
CDR3 protein: CASSLAGGSATDTQYF
CDR3 DNA: TGTGCCAGCAGCTTGGCAGGGGGTTCCGCCACAGATACGCAGTATTTT

clone size: .
D gene: TRBD1
J gene: TRBJ2-3
V gene: TRBV7-2
CDR3 protein: CASSYRQGITDTQYF
CDR3 DNA: TGTGCCAGCAGCTACCGACAGGGAATCACAGATACGCAGTATTTT

clone size: .
D gene: .
J gene: TRBJ1-2
V gene: TRBV5-4
CDR3 protein: CASSLAGGGFGYGYTF
CDR3 DNA: TGTGCCAGCAGCTTGGCCGGGGGGGGTTTCGGCTATGGCTACACCTTC

clone size: .
D gene: TRBD1
J gene: TRBJ2-3
V gene: TRBV19
CDR3 protein: CASSQKGQGRADTQYF
CDR3 DNA: TGTGCCAGTAGTCAAAAGGGACAGGGAAGGGCAGATACGCAGTATTTT

clone size: .
D gene: .
J gene: TRBJ1-1
V gene: TRBV6-5
CDR3 protein: CASRGGRTEAFF
CDR3 DNA: TGTGCCAGCAGGGGAGGACGGACTGAAGCTTTCTTT

clone size: .
D gene: .
J gene: TRBJ2-1
V gene: TRBV19
CDR3 protein: CASSAASGLSYNEQFF
CDR3 DNA: TGTGCCAGTAGTGCCGCGTCGGGTTTATCCTACAATGAGCAGTTCTTC

clone size: .
D gene: .
J gene: TRBJ2-3
V gene: TRBV14
CDR3 protein: CASSPLGGTDTQYF
CDR3 DNA: TGTGCCAGCAGCCCCCTAGGTGGCACAGATACGCAGTATTTT